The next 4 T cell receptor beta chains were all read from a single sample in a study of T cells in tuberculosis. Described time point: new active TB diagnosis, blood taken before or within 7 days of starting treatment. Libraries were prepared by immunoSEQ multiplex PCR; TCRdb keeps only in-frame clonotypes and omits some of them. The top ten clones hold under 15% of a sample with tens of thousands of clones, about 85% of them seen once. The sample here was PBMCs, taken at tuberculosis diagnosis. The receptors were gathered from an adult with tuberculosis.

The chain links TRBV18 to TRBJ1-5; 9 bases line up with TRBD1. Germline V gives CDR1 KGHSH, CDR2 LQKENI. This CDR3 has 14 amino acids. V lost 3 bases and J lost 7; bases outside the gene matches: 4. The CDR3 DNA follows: TGTGCCAGCTCACCGGGACAGGGATACCAGCCCCAGCATTTT. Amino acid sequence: CASSPGQGYQPQHF.

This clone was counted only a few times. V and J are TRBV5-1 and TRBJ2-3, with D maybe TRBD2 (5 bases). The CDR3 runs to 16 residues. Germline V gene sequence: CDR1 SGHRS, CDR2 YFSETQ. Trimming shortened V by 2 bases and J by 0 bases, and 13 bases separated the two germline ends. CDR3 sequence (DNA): TGCGCCAGCAGCTTCTATGACTACCTAAGCACAGATACGCAGTATTTT. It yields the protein CASSFYDYLSTDTQYF.

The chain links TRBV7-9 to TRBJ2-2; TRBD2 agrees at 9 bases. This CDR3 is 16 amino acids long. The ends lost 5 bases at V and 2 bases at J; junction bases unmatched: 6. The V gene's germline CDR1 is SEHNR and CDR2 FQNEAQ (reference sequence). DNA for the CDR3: TGTGCCAGCAGCCCCCCTAGCGGGGATAACACCGGGGAGCTGTTTTTT. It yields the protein CASSPPSGDNTGELFF.

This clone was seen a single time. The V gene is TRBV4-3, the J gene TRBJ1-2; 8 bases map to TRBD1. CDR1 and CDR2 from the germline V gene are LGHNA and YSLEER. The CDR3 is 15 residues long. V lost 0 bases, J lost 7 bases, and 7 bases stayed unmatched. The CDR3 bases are TGCGCCAGCAGCCAAGATAGTGGAGACAGGGGTGGCTACACCTTC. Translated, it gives CASSQDSGDRGGYTF.